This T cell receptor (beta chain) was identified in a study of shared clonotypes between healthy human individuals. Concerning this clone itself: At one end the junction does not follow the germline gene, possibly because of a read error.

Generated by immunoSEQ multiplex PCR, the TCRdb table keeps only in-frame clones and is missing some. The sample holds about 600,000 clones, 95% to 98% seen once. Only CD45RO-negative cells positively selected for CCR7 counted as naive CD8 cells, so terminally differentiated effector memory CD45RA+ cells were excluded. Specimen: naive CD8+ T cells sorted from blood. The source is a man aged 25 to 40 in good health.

Written as DNA, the CDR3 is TGTGCCATCAGTGAGACTAGCGGGAGGTCGCATTTT. This encodes CAISETSGRSHF. This chain links TRBV10-3 with TRBJ2-3, with 12 bases that match TRBD2. Germline V gives CDR1 ENHRY, CDR2 SYGVKD. CDR3 length equals 12 residues.